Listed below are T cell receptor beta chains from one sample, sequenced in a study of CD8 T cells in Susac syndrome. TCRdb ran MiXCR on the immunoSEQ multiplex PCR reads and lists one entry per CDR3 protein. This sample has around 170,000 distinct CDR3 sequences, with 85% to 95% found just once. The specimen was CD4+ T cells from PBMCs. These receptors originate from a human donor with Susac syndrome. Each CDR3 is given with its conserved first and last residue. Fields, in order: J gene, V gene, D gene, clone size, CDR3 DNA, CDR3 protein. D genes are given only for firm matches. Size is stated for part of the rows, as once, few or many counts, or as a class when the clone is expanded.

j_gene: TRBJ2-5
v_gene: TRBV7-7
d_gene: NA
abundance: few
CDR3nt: TGTGCCAGCAGCTTAGGGACAGCAGAGACCCAGTACTTC
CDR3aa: CASSLGTAETQYF

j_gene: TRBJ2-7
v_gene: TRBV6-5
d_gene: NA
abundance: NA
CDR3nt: TGTGCCAGCAGGATGGACAGCACCATCTACGAGCAGTACTTC
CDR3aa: CASRMDSTIYEQYF

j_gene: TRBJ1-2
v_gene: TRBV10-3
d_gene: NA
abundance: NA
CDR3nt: TGTGCCATCAGTGTTGAAGGAGGTGACTATGGCTACACCTTC
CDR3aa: CAISVEGGDYGYTF

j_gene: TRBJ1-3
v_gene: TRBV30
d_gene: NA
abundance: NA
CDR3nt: TGTGCCTGGAGTGGTTTGGCAGTCCTCTCTGGAAACACCATATATTTT
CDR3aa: CAWSGLAVLSGNTIYF

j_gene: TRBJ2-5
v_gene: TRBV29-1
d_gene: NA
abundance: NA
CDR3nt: TGCAGCGTCCCGGGACACCCCGGTTGGGAGACCCAGTACTTC
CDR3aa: CSVPGHPGWETQYF

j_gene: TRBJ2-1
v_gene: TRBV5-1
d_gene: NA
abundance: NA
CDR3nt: TGCGCCAGCAGGCCAGGTGGGGGATACAATGAGCAGTTCTTC
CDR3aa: CASRPGGGYNEQFF

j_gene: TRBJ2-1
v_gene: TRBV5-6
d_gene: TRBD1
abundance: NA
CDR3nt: TGTGCCAGCAGCTTGGGGGACAGGATCTACAATGAGCAGTTCTTC
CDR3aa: CASSLGDRIYNEQFF

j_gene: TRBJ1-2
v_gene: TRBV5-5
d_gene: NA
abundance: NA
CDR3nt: TGTGCCAGCAGCTTGGCCTTTCAACCTTCCTATGGCTACACCTTC
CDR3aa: CASSLAFQPSYGYTF

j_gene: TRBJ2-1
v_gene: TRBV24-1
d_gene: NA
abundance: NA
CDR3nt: TGTGCCACCAGTGTTGGCAGCGGAAATGAGCAGTTCTTC
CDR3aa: CATSVGSGNEQFF

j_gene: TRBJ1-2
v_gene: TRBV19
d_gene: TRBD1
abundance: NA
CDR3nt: TGTGCCAGTAGACCGGGACAGGGCGGTCCTAACTATGGCTACACCTTC
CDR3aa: CASRPGQGGPNYGYTF

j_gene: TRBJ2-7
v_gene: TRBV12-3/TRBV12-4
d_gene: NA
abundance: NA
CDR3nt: TGTGCCAGCAGTTTTTACCGGGGGGCCCGGGACGAGCAGTACTTC
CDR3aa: CASSFYRGARDEQYF

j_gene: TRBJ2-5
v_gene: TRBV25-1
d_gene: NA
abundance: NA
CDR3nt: TGTGCCAGCGCTTCATCGCAAGAGACCCAGTACTTC
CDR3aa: CASASSQETQYF

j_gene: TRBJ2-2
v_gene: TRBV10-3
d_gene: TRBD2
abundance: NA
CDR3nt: TGTGCCATCAAGGGGACTAGCCTGGACGGGGAGCTGTTTTTT
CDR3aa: CAIKGTSLDGELFF

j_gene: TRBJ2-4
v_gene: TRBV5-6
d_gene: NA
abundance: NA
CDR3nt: TGTGCCAGCAGCTTCGCTGGCCTTAAGAACATTCAGTACTTC
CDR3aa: CASSFAGLKNIQYF

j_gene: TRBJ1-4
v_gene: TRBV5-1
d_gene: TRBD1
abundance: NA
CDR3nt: TGCGCCAGCAGCCGGGGGGGACAGCTTAATGAAAAACTGTTTTTT
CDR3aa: CASSRGGQLNEKLFF

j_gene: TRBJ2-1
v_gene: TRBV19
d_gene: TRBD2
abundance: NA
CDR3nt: TGTGCCAGCCAAGCTAACACGGGGGGGATCAATGAGCAGTTCTTC
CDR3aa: CASQANTGGINEQFF

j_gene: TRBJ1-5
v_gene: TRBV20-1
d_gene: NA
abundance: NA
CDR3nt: TGCAGTGCTAGAGACCTTGGGGGGAAACAGCCCCAGCATTTT
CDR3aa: CSARDLGGKQPQHF

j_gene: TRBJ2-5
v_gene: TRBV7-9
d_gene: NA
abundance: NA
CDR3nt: TGTGCCAGCAGCTTAGAACAGGGAATGGTGAGAGAGACCCAGTACTTC
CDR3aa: CASSLEQGMVRETQYF

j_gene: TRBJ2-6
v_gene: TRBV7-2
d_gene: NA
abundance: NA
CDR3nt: TGTGCCAGCAGCCCTAGAGGGGTATCTGGGGCCAACGTCCTGACTTTC
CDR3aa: CASSPRGVSGANVLTF

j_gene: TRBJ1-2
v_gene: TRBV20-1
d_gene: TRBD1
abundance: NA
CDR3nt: TGCAGTGCTAGAGATCAACGCCGAGAAGGGGGCGCCGGCTACACCTTC
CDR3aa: CSARDQRREGGAGYTF

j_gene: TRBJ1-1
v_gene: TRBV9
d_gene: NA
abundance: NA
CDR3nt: TGTGCCAGCAGCTCAGCAGGGAATCCGAACACTGAAGCTTTCTTT
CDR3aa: CASSSAGNPNTEAFF

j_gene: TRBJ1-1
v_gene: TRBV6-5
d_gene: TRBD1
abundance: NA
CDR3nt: TGTGCCAGCAGCAGACAGGGGGCGATGCCTGAAGCTTTCTTT
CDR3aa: CASSRQGAMPEAFF

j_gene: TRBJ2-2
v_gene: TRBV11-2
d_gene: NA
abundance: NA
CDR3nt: TGTGCCAGCAGCGGACTCCTACTCGGGGAGCTGTTTTTT
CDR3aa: CASSGLLLGELFF

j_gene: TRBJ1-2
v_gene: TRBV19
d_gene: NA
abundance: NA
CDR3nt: TGTGCCAGTAGTATACTCCGGGACGGGACGAGCTTTAACTATGGCTACACCTTC
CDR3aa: CASSILRDGTSFNYGYTF

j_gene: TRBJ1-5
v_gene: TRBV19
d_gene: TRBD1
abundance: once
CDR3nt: TGTGCCACCCTGACAGGGAATCGGGCTCAGCCCCAGCATTTT
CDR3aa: CATLTGNRAQPQHF

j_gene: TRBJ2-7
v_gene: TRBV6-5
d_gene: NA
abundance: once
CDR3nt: TGTGCCAGCAGCTATCAGGGGATGTACGAGCAGTACTTC
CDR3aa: CASSYQGMYEQYF

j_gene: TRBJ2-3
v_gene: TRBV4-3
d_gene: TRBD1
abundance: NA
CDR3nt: TGCGCCAGCAGCCAAGGGGCAGGGGGTTCTTCGCAGTATTTT
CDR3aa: CASSQGAGGSSQYF

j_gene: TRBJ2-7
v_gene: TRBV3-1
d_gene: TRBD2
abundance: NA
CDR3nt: TGTGCCAGCAGCTGGACTAGCGGGGGGGCAGACGAGCAGTACTTC
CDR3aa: CASSWTSGGADEQYF

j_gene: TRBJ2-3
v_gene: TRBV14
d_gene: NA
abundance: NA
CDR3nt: TGTGCCAGCAGCCGGGGGTTATCCACAGATACGCAGTATTTT
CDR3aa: CASSRGLSTDTQYF

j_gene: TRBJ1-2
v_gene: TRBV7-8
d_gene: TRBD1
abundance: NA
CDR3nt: TGTGCCAGCAGCTTACGGACAGGGGGTTCCCTAGGGGGCTACACCTTC
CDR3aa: CASSLRTGGSLGGYTF

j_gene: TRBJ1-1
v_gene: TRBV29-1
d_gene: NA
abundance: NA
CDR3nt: TGCAGCGCGACCCGGACAACCTTGAACACTGAAGCTTTCTTT
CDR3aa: CSATRTTLNTEAFF

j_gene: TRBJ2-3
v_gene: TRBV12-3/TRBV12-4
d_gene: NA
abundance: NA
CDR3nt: TGTGCCAGCAGATACGACCCTAGCACAGATACGCAGTATTTT
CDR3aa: CASRYDPSTDTQYF

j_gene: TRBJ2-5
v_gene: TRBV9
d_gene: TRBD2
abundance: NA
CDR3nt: TGTGCCAGCAGCACAGGACTAGCGGTTAAAAAAGAGACCCAGTACTTC
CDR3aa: CASSTGLAVKKETQYF

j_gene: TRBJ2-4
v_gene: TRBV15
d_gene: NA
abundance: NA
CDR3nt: TGTGCCACCAGCATCAACATCCAGGGGGGCCAAAACATTCAGTACTTC
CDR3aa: CATSINIQGGQNIQYF

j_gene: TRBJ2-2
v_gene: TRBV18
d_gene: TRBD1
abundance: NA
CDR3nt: TGTGCCAGCTCGCCTTATCTCGGGACAGCCACCGGGGAGCTGTTTTTT
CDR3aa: CASSPYLGTATGELFF

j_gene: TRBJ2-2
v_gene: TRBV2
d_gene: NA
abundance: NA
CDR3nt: TGTGCCAGCAGTGGTCTCACCGGGGAGCTGTTTTTT
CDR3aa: CASSGLTGELFF

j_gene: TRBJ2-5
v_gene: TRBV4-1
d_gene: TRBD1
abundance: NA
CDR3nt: TGCGCCAGCAGCCGAAGCACTGGGACAGGGAAAGAGACCCAGTACTTC
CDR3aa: CASSRSTGTGKETQYF

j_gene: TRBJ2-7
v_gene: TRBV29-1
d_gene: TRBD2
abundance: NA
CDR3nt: TGCAGCGTCGCGTATGTGGGGGGGTACGAGCAGTACTTC
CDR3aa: CSVAYVGGYEQYF

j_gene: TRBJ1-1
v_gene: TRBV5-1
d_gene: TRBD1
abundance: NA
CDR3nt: TGCGCCAGCAGCGTCGGACAGGGAGAACTGAACACTGAAGCTTTCTTT
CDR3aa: CASSVGQGELNTEAFF

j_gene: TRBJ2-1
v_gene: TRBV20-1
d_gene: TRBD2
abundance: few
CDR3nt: TGCAGTGCTAGAGATTATGGGACTAGCAGTGGTGGTGAGCAGTTCTTC
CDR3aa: CSARDYGTSSGGEQFF

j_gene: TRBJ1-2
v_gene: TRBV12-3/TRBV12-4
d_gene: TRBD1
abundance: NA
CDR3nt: TGTGCCAGCAGGGGGACAGGGATCTATGGCTACACCTTC
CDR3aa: CASRGTGIYGYTF

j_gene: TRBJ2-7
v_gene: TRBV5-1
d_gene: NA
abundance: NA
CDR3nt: TGCGCCAGCAGCTCCTCACAGGATTACGAGCAGTACTTC
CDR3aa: CASSSSQDYEQYF

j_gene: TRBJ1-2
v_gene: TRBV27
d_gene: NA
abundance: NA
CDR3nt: TGTGCCAGCAGTTTAGACGGGGACTATGGCTACACCTTC
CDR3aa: CASSLDGDYGYTF

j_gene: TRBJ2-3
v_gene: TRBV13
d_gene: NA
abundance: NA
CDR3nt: TGTGCCAGCAGCTTCCGGTCACAGGTTATCACAGATACGCAGTATTTT
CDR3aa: CASSFRSQVITDTQYF

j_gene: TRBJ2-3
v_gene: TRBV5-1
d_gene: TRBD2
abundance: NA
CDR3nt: TGCGCCAGCAGCTTGGGCGGGGGGCCCACAGATACGCAGTATTTT
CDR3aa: CASSLGGGPTDTQYF

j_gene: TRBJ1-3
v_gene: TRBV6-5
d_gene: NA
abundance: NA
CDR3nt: TGTGCCAGCAGTTCAGGACAGCTCTTCTCTGGAAACACCATATATTTT
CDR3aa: CASSSGQLFSGNTIYF

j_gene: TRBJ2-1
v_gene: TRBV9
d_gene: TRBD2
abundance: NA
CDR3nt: TGTGCCAGCAGCCCCCGGACTAGCGGGGTCTTCAGCTCCTACAATGAGCAGTTCTTC
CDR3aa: CASSPRTSGVFSSYNEQFF

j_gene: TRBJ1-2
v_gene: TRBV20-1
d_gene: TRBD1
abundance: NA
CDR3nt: TGCAGTGCTAGAATGGGCAGGGGGGGTCTTGGCTACACCTTC
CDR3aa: CSARMGRGGLGYTF

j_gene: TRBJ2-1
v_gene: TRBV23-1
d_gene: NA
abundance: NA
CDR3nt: TGCGCCAGCGGCCCAATAGGGGGGAATGAGCAGTTCTTC
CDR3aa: CASGPIGGNEQFF

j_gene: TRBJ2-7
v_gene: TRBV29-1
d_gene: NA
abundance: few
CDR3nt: TGCAGCGTTGAAGATGTGAAAGGAAAAGAGCAGTACTTC
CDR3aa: CSVEDVKGKEQYF

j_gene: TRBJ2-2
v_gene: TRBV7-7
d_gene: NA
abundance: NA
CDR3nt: TGTGCCAGCAGCTTAGTCGCCAGGCCGCGCGCCGGGGAGCTGTTTTTT
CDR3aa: CASSLVARPRAGELFF

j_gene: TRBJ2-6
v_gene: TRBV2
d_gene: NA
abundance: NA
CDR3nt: TGTGCCAGCGGAAGAGAATCTGGGGCCAACGTCCTGACTTTC
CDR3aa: CASGRESGANVLTF

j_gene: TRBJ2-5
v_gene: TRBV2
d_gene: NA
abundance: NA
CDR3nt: TGTGCCAGCAGTCCCACAAACCCGGCTGAGACCCAGTACTTC
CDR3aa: CASSPTNPAETQYF

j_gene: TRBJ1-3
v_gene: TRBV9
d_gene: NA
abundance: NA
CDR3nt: TGTGCCAGCAGCGTAACAAGTGGAAACACCATATATTTT
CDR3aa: CASSVTSGNTIYF

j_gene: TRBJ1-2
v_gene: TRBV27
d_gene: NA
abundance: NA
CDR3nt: TGTGCCAGCAAAGACTCGGGACGGTCGGGCTCTAACTATGGCTACACCTTC
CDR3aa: CASKDSGRSGSNYGYTF